Here is one T cell receptor beta chain with its context. This clonotype was counted at least ten times. Its specific antigen is unknown. Base qualities are missing; no much larger clone stands one base away. Amplification of TCR beta CDR3 regions was carried out from RNA transcripts. The first round of RT-PCR for the TCR CDR3 was performed with the HTBI primer set and the Qiagen OneStep RT-PCR kit. The libraries were constructed in a second round of multiplex PCR and then size-selected and purified. Paired-end sequencing of the libraries was performed with 100 bp reads on an Illumina HiSeq2000. As for the original processing: SOAPnuke was used to process the raw data, with reads discarded if the reads contained adapters or uncalled bases, had a mean Phred below 15, or lacked an exact constant-primer or identifier match. High-quality paired reads were merged using COPE v1.2.5, and each unique nucleotide sequence was defined as a clonotype. Clonotypes were aligned to IMGT TRBV, TRBD and TRBJ reference segments using MiTCR v1.1. The analysis included only V-J combinations with a frequency above 0.0001, which together covered 99% to 99.2% of the repertoires. A TCS score was defined as the ratio between F50 (clonal expansion) and ExV (chaos), using BLOSUM62-based TCRdist between CDR3 peptides within each V-J. Welch's t-statistics and random forest reduced fewer than 600 V-J features to fewer than 15, which were used in a naive Bayes classifier (R e1071). TCRdb applied fastp at Q25 and MiXCR to the public reads, then kept only in-frame beta chains. Each entry is one CDR3 protein sequence, shown with its most common DNA and genes. The V and J calls were not made by the authors but by TCRdb's processing. This sample gives 300,000 to 350,000 distinct CDR3 sequences in total; roughly 21% of them show up just once. The ten largest account for around 50% of the sample.

A patient counted as having stable Graves' hyperthyroidism if no progression to ophthalmopathy occurred over 18 months of follow-up. Hyperthyroidism patients were newly diagnosed, with disease duration under 2 months, and aged 18 to 65 years. Patients with uncontrolled infections, other autoimmune diseases, pregnancy or lactation were excluded. Clinical symptoms, serum thyroxine and TRAb, thyroid ultrasound, and orbital computed tomography formed the basis for the diagnoses. Ficoll-Paque density gradient centrifugation was used to isolate PBMCs from around 10 ml of fresh peripheral blood. Total RNA was extracted using Trizol reagent, and RNA quality was assessed on an Agilent 2100 Bioanalyzer. The data belong to a study of T cells in Graves' hyperthyroidism and ophthalmopathy (dated by TCRdb to about 2019). About the study as a whole: Peripheral blood samples were taken at the time of initial diagnosis, prior to any treatment. TCR V-J signatures able to tell the groups apart were searched for in a discovery cohort of 90 to 100 patients, of whom approximately 40 had Graves' ophthalmopathy and under 65 had stable Graves' hyperthyroidism. An independent validation cohort of around 19 hyperthyroidism patients and 17 patients who later progressed to ophthalmopathy tested prospective prediction of ophthalmopathy. The 80 to 100 discovery patients were randomly divided into training and test sets at a 7:3 ratio. In roughly six Graves' hyperthyroidism patients, the study also compared T-cell repertoires from thyroid tissue with T-cell repertoires from blood. After blood sampling, hyperthyroidism patients were treated with methimazole at a starting dose of 30 mg daily, and ophthalmopathy patients were treated with high-dose intravenous methylprednisolone. The paper describes TCR Vbeta CDR3 sequencing of roughly 130 peripheral blood samples, made up of under 50 ophthalmopathy patients, roughly 72 hyperthyroidism patients and some 17 progressor patients.

Overall study results and their limits: In validation, progression to ophthalmopathy was predicted by the model with about 70% sensitivity and roughly 76% specificity, a median of about 6.8 months before onset. Ophthalmopathy was separated from stable hyperthyroidism by a 13 V-J signature model, with approximately 89% sensitivity and roughly 81% specificity obtained in cross-validation and 80%/75% obtained in testing. Most expanded thyroid clonotypes (frequency above 0.001) were also found in blood, which suggests that blood repertoires may mirror thyroid immune responses. No statistical method was used to fix the sample size in advance, and group allocation was not hidden from the investigators.

Deletion took 2 bases off V and 3 bases off J, with a span of 19 bases between the germline ends. Including the terminal cysteine and phenylalanine, the CDR3 comprises 16 residues. Only the CDR3 region is kept as DNA, spanning 48 bases read in frame from base 1. Per the germline V gene (reference sequence), DFQATT is the CDR1 and SNEGSKA is the CDR2. What was sequenced was blood. This clonotype originated in a woman in her fifties or sixties with Graves' hyperthyroidism. The sequence is built from TRBV20-1 and TRBJ2-5, with no confidently assigned D gene. The nucleotide sequence is given as TGCAGTGCTAGAAACGACCCGCGGTGGATGGAAGAGACCCAGTACTTC. Translation gives CSARNDPRWMEETQYF.